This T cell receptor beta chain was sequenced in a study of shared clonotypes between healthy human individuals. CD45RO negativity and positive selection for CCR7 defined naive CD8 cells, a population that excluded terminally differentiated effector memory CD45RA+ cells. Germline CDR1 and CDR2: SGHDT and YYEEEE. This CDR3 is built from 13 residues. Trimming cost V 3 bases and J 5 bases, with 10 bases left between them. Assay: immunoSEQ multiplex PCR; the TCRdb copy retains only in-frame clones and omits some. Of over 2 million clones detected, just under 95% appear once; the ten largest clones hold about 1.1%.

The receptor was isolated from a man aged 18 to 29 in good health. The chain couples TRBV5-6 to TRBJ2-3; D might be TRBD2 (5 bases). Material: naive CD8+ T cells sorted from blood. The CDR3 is CASSWAAGDTQYF. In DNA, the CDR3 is TGTGCCAGCAGCTGGGCCGCGGGAGATACGCAGTATTTT.